Listed here are 2 T cell receptor beta chains from one sample, sequenced in a study of human T cells and chemical hapten exposure (dated by TCRdb to 2020 to 2022). The intended sense of this specimen's time point label: patch test 3, about 24 weeks after DPC sensitization. The sample's treatment or condition label, in plain terms: therapeutic diphenylcyclopropenone sensitization with weekly scalp DPC. The library relied on RACE. Sequencing used a NextSeq 500. TCRdb reanalyzed the raw reads on its own, using fastp at Q25 for trimming and MiXCR for clone calling, and kept in-frame beta chains. Each entry merges the rows of one CDR3 protein and shows their most common DNA and genes. In all, the sample holds roughly 100,000 distinct CDR3 sequences, and approximately 36% of those were seen once. Around 2.8% of the sample is held by the ten biggest clonotypes. Sequences were derived from whole blood, sampled in connection with sensitization to the hapten diphenylcyclopropenone (DPC). These receptors all come from a man aged 40-55 years with alopecia areata. Some clones in this sample may be carry-over from other donors' samples.

This rearrangement joins TRBV7-9 to TRBJ2-7, with 7 positions matching TRBD1. The V gene end was trimmed by 0 bases and the J gene end by 6 bases; junction bases not matched to a gene: 11. Germline-derived CDR1 and CDR2 are SEHNR and FQNEAQ (reference sequence). This CDR3 has 16 residues. The CDR3 nucleotides are TGTGCCAGCAGCTTAGCCCGGGACAGCTTTTCCGCCGAGCAGTACGTC. It specifies CASSLARDSFSAEQYV.

V and J are TRBV25-1 and TRBJ2-5; D not certain. This CDR3 is built from 14 residues. Per the germline V gene, CDR1 is MGHDK and CDR2 is SYGVNS. Trimming shortened V by 4 bases and J by 1 base, and 10 bases separated the two germline ends. The CDR3 loop reads CASSAGSSQETQYF. The CDR3 DNA follows: TGTGCCAGCAGTGCTGGTAGCAGCCAAGAGACCCAGTACTTC.